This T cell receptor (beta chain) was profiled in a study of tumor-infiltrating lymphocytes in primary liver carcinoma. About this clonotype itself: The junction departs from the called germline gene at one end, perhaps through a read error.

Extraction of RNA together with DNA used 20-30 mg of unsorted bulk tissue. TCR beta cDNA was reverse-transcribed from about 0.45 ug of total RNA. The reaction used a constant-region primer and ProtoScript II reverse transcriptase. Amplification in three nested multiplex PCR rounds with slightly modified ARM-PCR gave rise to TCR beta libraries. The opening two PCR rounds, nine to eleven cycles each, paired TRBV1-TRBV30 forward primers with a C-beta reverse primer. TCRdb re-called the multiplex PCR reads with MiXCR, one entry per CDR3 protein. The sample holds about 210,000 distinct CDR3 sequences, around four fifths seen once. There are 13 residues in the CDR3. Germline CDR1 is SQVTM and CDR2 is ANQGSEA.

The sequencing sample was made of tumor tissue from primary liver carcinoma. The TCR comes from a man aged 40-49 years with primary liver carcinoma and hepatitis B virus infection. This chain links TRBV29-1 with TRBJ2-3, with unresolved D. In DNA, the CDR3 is TGCAACGTTGGCCAGTTTCGGCCAGATACGCACTATTTT. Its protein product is CNVGQFRPDTHYF.